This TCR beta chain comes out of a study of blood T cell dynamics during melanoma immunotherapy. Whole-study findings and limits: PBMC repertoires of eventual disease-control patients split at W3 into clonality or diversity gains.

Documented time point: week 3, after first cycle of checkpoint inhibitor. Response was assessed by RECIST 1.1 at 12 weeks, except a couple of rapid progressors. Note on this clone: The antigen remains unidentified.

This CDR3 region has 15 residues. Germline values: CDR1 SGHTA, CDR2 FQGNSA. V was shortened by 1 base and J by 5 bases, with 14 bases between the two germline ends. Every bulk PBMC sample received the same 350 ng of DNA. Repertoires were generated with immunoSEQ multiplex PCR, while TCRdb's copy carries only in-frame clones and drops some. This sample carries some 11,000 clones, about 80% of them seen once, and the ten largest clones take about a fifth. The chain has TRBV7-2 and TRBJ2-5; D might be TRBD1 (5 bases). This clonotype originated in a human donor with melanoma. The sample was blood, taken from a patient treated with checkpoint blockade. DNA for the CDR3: TGTGCCAGCAGCTTAGGCTCACAGGAAAGGGAGACCCAGTACTTC. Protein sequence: CASSLGSQERETQYF.